The clone carrying this T cell receptor (beta chain) turned up a few times. The data belong to a study of blood T cell repertoires in COVID-19. The CDR3 contains 14 residues. CDR1 and CDR2 from the germline V gene are LGHDT and YNNKEL (reference sequence). Trimming cost V 6 bases and J 7 bases; bases outside gene matches: 6. Data came from immunoSEQ multiplex PCR; TCRdb stores just in-frame clones and leaves some out. The sample comprises approximately 260,000 clones, roughly 86% of which are singletons, and around 3% rests with the top ten. This sequence joins TRBV3-1 (or the pseudogene TRBV3-2) and TRBJ1-6; 7 bases agree with TRBD1. The receptor comes from a woman aged 40 to 50 with acute COVID-19. The source material was PBMCs or T cells enriched from blood (not recorded which). CDR3 nucleotide sequence: TGTGCCAGCAGTTCCGACAGGGCCAATTCACCCCTCCACTTT. This gives the protein CASSSDRANSPLHF.